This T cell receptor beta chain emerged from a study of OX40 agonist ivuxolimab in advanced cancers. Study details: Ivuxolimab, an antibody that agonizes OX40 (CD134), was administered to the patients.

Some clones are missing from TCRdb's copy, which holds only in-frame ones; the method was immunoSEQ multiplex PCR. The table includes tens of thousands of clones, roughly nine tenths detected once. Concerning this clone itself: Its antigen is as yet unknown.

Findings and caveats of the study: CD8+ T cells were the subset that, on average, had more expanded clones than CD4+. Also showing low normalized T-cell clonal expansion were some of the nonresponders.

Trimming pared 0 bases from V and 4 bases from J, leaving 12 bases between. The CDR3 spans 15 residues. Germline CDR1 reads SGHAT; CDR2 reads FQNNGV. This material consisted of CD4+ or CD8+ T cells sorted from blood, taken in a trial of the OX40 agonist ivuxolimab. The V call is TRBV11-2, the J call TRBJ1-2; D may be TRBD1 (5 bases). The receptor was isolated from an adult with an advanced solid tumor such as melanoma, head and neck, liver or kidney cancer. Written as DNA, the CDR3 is TGTGCCAGCAGCTTAGATGGAGGGGCGCCCTATGGCTACACCTTC. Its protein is CASSLDGGAPYGYTF.